The present T cell receptor (beta chain) was sequenced within a study of blood T cell repertoires in COVID-19 (dated by TCRdb to 2018 to 2021). Concerning the study at large: Collaborator samples came from the United States, Italy and Spain and covered acute and convalescent phases of COVID-19. The prospective study material was composed of cDNA or gDNA derived from T cells, B-cell-depleted T cells, or PBMCs. The dataset comprised deeply sampled blood TCRbeta repertoires from subjects exposed to, actively infected with, or recovered from COVID-19. The repertoires were released in a freely available public database meant as a resource for research on the immune response to SARS-CoV-2. Samples came from the ongoing ImmuneRACE study (first 160 participants) plus 1,254 subjects from 6 global collaborators. The sample metadata nearly always contained a de-identified subject ID, COVID-19 status, age in years and sex. Where available, HLA class I and class II types were taken from metadata supplied by the sample provider and were not determined by assay-based typing.

What the research found in general, with its limitations: The amount of clinical and demographic metadata varied by source and participant and was provided uncurated.

In the case of this clone: Its specific antigen is unknown. Per-base qualities were not stored, and no clone one base away is much larger.

TCRbeta CDR3 regions were amplified from genomic DNA by means of the immunoSEQ Assay, a bias-controlled multiplex PCR. The authors' pipeline ran thus. Within the assay, amplification of reference gene primers was used to estimate how many nucleated cells each sample contained. Sequence reads were collapsed and filtered to measure the absolute abundance of every unique TCRbeta CDR3 rearrangement. Productive Simpson clonality was computed per sample as the square root of Simpson's diversity index over productive rearrangements. The source is immuneACCESS, and TCRdb retained only in-frame sequences with V and J called. Part of the clones is not carried over; for the studies checked, unresolved V genes explain less than half of this, and the remainder is unexplained. The V and J calls and clone size are taken from that table; D and trimming were inferred from the DNA. This sample holds over 350,000 clones; 85% to 90% were observed only once. The biggest ten clones account for more than 1% of the sample.

Enrolling through a virtual design, the prospective study's participants ranged in age from roughly 18 to 89 years and lived across 24 United States geographic areas. Cohort assignment in the prospective study relied on participant-reported clinical history from a screening survey and a study questionnaire. ImmuneRACE Cohort 3 recovered participants were defined by two consecutive negative NP/OP PCR tests, healthcare professional clearance, or symptom resolution. In the prospective study, mobile phlebotomists collected whole blood, serum and a nasopharyngeal or oropharyngeal swab from each participant. Additional blood draws and questionnaires over a 2-month period could optionally be provided by prospective study participants. Before DNA extraction, blood samples from the prospective study were shipped at room temperature or frozen. The TCR was taken from a woman younger than 35 who had recovered from COVID-19. Input material: PBMCs or T cells enriched from blood (not recorded which).

The DNA is TGTGCCAGCAGCCCCTCCCTAAGCGGGGAGCTGTTTTTT. Translated, this is CASSPSLSGELFF. The rearrangement combines TRBV7-3 with TRBJ2-2; the D gene cannot be named for sure. According to the germline V gene, CDR1 reads SGHTA and CDR2 reads FQGTGA. V is clipped by 5 bases and J by 7 bases, and the sequence between their germline boundaries is 11 bases long. The CDR3, cysteine through phenylalanine, is 13 amino acids long. CDR3 DNA only is kept here, 39 bases in frame from base 1.